What follows describes a single TCR beta chain. Its antigen is undetermined. The sample is drawn from a study of beta chain features in type 1 diabetes. Turning to the study itself: Cell yields, gender and age were comparable in patients and healthy donors. Study observations and caveats: A pattern of fewer insertions and more deletions at VDJ junctions was seen in type 1 diabetes patients. Any role of HLA type in TCRB rearrangement remained unresolved here. In every one of the four CD4+ subsets, TCRB CDR3s were moderately but significantly shorter in Type 1 diabetes patients.

Investigators reverse transcribed all isolated RNA, so they sequenced expressed TCRB transcripts. The table came from immunoSEQ multiplex PCR; TCRdb's copy has only in-frame clones and leaves some out. The sample yields roughly 370,000 clones, about 15% seen once. In germline, CDR1 is MNHNY, CDR2 SVGAGI (reference sequence). The CDR3 loop spans 15 amino acids. With 7 bases removed from V and 3 bases from J, the gap between germline ends came to 16 bases. Sequences were obtained from naive CD4+ T cells from blood. This rearrangement joins TRBV6-6 to TRBJ2-4; no definite D call. This TCR was sampled from a man aged 25 to 40 in good health. CDR3 in DNA: TGTGCCAGCACCCAGGCGGTTCAGGTCAAAAACATTCAGTACTTC. Translated, it gives CASTQAVQVKNIQYF.